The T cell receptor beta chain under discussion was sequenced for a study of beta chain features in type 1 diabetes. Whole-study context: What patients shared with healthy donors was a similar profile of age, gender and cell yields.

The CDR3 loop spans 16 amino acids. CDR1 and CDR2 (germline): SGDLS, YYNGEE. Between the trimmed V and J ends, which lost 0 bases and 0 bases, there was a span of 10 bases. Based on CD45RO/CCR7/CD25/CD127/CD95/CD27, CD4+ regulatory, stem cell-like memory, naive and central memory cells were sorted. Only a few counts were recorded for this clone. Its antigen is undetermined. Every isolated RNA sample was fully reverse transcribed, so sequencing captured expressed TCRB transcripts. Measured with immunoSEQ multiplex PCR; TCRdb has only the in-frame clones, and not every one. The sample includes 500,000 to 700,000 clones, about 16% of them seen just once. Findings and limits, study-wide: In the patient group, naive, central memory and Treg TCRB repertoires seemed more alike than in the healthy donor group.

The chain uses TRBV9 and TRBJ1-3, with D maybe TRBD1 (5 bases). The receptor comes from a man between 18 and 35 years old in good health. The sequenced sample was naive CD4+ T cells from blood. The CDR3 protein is CASSVVAGTSGNTIYF. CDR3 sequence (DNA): TGTGCCAGCAGCGTAGTGGCAGGGACCTCTGGAAACACCATATATTTT.